A selection of T cell receptor beta chains follows, all from one sample in a study of OX40 agonist ivuxolimab in advanced cancers. Clones were read by immunoSEQ multiplex PCR, and TCRdb kept only the in-frame ones, dropping some. The sample shows around 91,000 clones, roughly 89% of them seen only once. Sequenced here: CD4+ or CD8+ T cells sorted from blood, sampled in a trial of the OX40 agonist ivuxolimab. Every receptor here comes from an adult with an advanced solid tumor such as melanoma, head and neck, liver or kidney cancer. The conserved cysteine and the conserved F or W are not part of the CDR3 here.

V: TRBV10-1
J: TRBJ1-3
CDR3: ARGQNSGNTIY

V: TRBV1
J: TRBJ1-4
CDR3: TSSGRAQQDEKLF

V: TRBV7-6
J: TRBJ1-4
CDR3: ASSPRIATNEKLF

V: TRBV10-3
J: TRBJ1-5
CDR3: AISPGGQGSQPQH

V: TRBV19
J: TRBJ1-3
CDR3: ASSIKGRGQFSGNTIY

V: TRBV27
J: TRBJ2-7
CDR3: ASSIRGLLFYEQY

V: TRBV7-2
J: TRBJ2-1
CDR3: ASSLDSGGAGNEQF

V: TRBV4-1
J: TRBJ1-6
CDR3: ASSPQTGQYNSPLH

V: TRBV5-1
J: TRBJ1-2
CDR3: ASSLEGGGNGYT

V: TRBV21-1
J: TRBJ2-1
CDR3: ASSKVGSSNEQF

V: TRBV7-9
J: TRBJ1-2
CDR3: ASRPWTARVIYGYT

V: TRBV4-2
J: TRBJ2-2
CDR3: ASSQVSSGPGELF

V: TRBV29-1
J: TRBJ2-3
CDR3: SARTTVTDTQY

V: TRBV20-1
J: TRBJ2-1
CDR3: SASGLPEQF

V: TRBV28
J: TRBJ1-2
CDR3: ASSLSSGVYGYT

V: TRBV4-1
J: TRBJ2-1
CDR3: ASSQGMREVSYNEQF

V: TRBV6-1
J: TRBJ2-2
CDR3: ASSDWGRNTGELF

V: TRBV20-1
J: TRBJ1-1
CDR3: SPLGSAEAF

V: TRBV2
J: TRBJ2-1
CDR3: ASRDDRAYYNEQF

V: TRBV28
J: TRBJ1-5
CDR3: ASSSGQKSNQPQH

V: TRBV18
J: TRBJ1-5
CDR3: ASSPGQGDQPQH

V: TRBV5-4
J: TRBJ2-6
CDR3: ASSLGASSGANVLT

V: TRBV28
J: TRBJ1-5
CDR3: ASSLLEPPQPQH

V: TRBV5-4
J: TRBJ2-5
CDR3: ASSRDLGIQETQY

V: TRBV5-1
J: TRBJ2-1
CDR3: ASTSRTSLPNEQF

V: TRBV14
J: TRBJ2-7
CDR3: ASSQVGGISSYEQY

V: TRBV4-2
J: TRBJ2-3
CDR3: ASSQVSQGGPGDTQY

V: TRBV7-6
J: TRBJ1-4
CDR3: ASSPGRANEKLF

V: TRBV6-6
J: TRBJ2-6
CDR3: ASKGAGANVLT

V: TRBV5-1
J: TRBJ2-1
CDR3: ASSSEVSNEQF

V: TRBV7-9
J: TRBJ1-1
CDR3: ASSLERGRRGNTEAF

V: TRBV5-1
J: TRBJ2-1
CDR3: ASSLEGLAGGEQF